This T cell receptor (beta chain) derives from a study of radiotherapy plus CTLA-4 blockade in lung cancer (dated by TCRdb to 2017 to 2018). Concerning the study at large: Among enrolled patients, under 20% had an objective response and about 30% reached disease control. Overall study results and their limits: The strongest predictors of response, as reported, were early dynamic changes in blood T cell clones along with a rise in serum interferon-beta after radiation. TCR clones derived from tumors expanded in peripheral blood after treatment with radiotherapy and ipilimumab.

Comments on this clone: This receptor's antigen is unknown. The input lacks base qualities; no much larger clone sits a single base away.

Including the terminal cysteine and phenylalanine, the CDR3 comprises 15 residues. Only the CDR3 DNA stays, 45 bases, in frame from base 1. According to the germline V gene, CDR1 reads SGHRS and CDR2 reads YFSETQ. V lost 4 bases and J lost 3 bases; the stretch between them is 16 bases long. The library came from the immunoSEQ multiplex PCR assay. The immuneACCESS repertoire file appears here via TCRdb, limited to in-frame rearrangements. These files lack a portion of the clones; in checked studies, under half of the deficit traces to unresolved V genes, and the cause of the others is not known. The sample yields tens of thousands of clones; approximately 80% were counted once. 2% to 2.5% of the sample lies in the top ten. The study tested focal radiation therapy combined with CTLA-4 blockade (ipilimumab) in patients with chemo-refractory metastatic non-small-cell lung cancer.

This TCR came from a human donor with non-small cell lung cancer whose response to radiotherapy plus ipilimumab could not be evaluated. The receptor chain draws on TRBV5-1 and TRBJ1-1; the D gene is possibly TRBD1, with 6 bases matching. The source material was peripheral blood, sampled from a patient treated with radiotherapy plus ipilimumab. The CDR3 protein is CASSMLGGGDTEAFF. The DNA sequence is as follows: TGCGCCAGCAGCATGCTAGGGGGTGGGGACACTGAAGCTTTCTTT.